Listed below are T cell receptor beta chains from one sample, sequenced in a study of OX40 agonist ivuxolimab in advanced cancers. Method: immunoSEQ multiplex PCR; TCRdb's copy keeps in-frame clones and lacks some. This sample yields about 95,000 clones, of which about 91% are seen a single time; 2% to 3% belongs to the top ten. The source was CD4+ or CD8+ T cells sorted from blood, collected in a trial of the OX40 agonist ivuxolimab. Receptor source: an adult with an advanced solid tumor such as melanoma, head and neck, liver or kidney cancer. Each CDR3 is given with its conserved first and last residue. The D gene is left open where the match is weak. Rows give clone size only sometimes, using once, few, many, or a class for an expanded clone.

cdr3_aa cdr3_nt v_call clone_size d_call j_call
CASSPPMGSGANVLTF TGTGCCAGCAGCCCCCCTATGGGCTCTGGGGCCAACGTCCTGACTTTC TRBV28 NA NA TRBJ2-6
CASSEGLTAQHF TGTGCCAGCAGTGAGGGACTCACGGCCCAGCATTTT TRBV2 NA NA TRBJ1-5
CASSLRTGETEAFF TGTGCCAGCAGCTTACGAACAGGGGAGACTGAAGCTTTCTTT TRBV6-6 NA TRBD1 TRBJ1-1
CSVLNSPFVEQYF TGCAGCGTTCTGAACAGCCCCTTTGTCGAGCAGTACTTC TRBV29-1 NA NA TRBJ2-7
CASSLVAGLVEQYF TGTGCCAGCAGCTTAGTTGCAGGGTTAGTCGAGCAGTACTTC TRBV7-2 NA NA TRBJ2-7
CASSASWESGETQYF TGTGCCAGCAGCGCGAGTTGGGAGAGTGGGGAGACCCAGTACTTC TRBV9 few NA TRBJ2-5
CASTTVGGSSYEQYF TGTGCCAGCACTACAGTGGGCGGAAGCTCCTACGAGCAGTACTTC TRBV6-5 NA NA TRBJ2-7
CASSPQGAQTGELFF TGTGCCAGCAGTCCACAGGGGGCGCAGACCGGGGAGCTGTTTTTT TRBV27 NA TRBD1 TRBJ2-2
CASSKVRNTEAFF TGTGCCAGTAGTAAAGTTAGAAACACTGAAGCTTTCTTT TRBV19 NA NA TRBJ1-1
CASSYSTSGSYEQYF TGTGCCAGCAGTTACTCGACTAGCGGGAGCTACGAGCAGTACTTC TRBV6-5 NA TRBD2 TRBJ2-7